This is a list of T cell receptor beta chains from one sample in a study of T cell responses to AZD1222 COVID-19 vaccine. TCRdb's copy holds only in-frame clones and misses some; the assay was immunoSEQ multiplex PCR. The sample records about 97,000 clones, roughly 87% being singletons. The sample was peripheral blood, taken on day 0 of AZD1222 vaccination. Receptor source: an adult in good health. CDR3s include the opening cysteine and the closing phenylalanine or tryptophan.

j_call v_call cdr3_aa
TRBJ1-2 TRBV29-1 CSVVGQGIANYGYTF
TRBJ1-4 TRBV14 CASSQAWERKLFF
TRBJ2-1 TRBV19 CASSPLNRGRRDEQFF
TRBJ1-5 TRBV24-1 CATSGWIYNQPQHF
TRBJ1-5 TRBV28 CASSMGPDWVSQPQHF
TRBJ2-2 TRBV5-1 CASSPGSGELFF
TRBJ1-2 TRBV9 CASSKSWTEDYGYTF
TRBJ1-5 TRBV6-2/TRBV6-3 CASSINRGRSNQPQHF
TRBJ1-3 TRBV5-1 CASSPGTGGNTIYF
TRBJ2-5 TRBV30 CAWRASGVETQYF
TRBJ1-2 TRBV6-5 CASSSGTGRNYGYTF
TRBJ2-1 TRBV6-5 CASSRGPNNEQFF
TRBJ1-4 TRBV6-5 CASRDMGGPNEKLFF
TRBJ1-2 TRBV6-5 CASRPPGTDGYTF
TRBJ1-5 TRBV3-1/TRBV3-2 CASSRSTFTQPQHF
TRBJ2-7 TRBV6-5 CASSLGLPSYEQYF
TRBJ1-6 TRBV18 CASSLGQGASPLHF
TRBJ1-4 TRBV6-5 CASTHNPGGGEELFF
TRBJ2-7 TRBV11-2 CASSLDRRGKYEQYF
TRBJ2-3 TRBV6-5 CASRTGGSGGDTQYF
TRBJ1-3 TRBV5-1 CASSVGTEGNTIYF
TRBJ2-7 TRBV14 CASSQAVRGPYEQYF
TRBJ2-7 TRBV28 CASSVGTSGTYEQYF
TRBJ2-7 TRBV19 CASSYRGPTYEQYF
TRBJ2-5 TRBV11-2 CASSPGAYQETQYF
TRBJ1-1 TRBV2 CASSSQQNTEAFF
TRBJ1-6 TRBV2 CASSDSGSPLHF
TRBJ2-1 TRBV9 CASSSIAGRYNEQFF
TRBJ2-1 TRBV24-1 CATSDLNEQFF
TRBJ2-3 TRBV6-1 CASSELAGGTTDTQYF
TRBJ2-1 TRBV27 CASSLGRLAGGMEQFF
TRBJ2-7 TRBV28 CASSTTGTGDSYEQYF
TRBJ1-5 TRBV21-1 CASSKAGGGIQPQHF
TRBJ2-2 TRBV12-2 CASRPPLSVNTGELFF
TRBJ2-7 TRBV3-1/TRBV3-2 CASSQKVGRVHEQYF
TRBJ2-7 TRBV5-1 CASSLDSLSYEQYF
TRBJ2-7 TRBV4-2 CASSLLAGGTYEQYF
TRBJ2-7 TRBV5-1 CASSLLLAGKSSYEQYF
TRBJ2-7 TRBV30 CAWTRLGASGRSGQYF
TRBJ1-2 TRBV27 CASSPTGPIGYTF
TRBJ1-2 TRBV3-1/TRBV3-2 CASSLHGTLNSYGYTF
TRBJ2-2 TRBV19 CASSLAGQGGELFF
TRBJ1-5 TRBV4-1 CASSQGGTGSNQPQHF
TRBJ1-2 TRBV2 CASIPGGQGYGYTF
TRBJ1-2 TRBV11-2 CASSPHPYGYTF
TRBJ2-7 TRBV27 CASSLRSQLGEQYF
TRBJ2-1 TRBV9 CASSQLAGGYNEQFF
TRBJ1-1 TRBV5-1 CASSARLTEITEAFF
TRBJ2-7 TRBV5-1 CARSWGGAGGAYEQYF
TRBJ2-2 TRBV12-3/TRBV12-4 CASSLQGTGELFF
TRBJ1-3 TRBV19 CASSNTASSGNTIYF
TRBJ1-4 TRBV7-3 CASSPQTANEKLFF
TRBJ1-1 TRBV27 CASSLSRNTEAFF
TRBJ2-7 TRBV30 CAWSVTSGRAAEQYF
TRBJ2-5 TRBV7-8 CASSLVPRAKDRAMETQYF
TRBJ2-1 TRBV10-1 CASSDNGVWGTGFNEQFF
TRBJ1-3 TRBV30 CAWNRALAGGTIYF
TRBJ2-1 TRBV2 CASSLSQGLGNEQFF
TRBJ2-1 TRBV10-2 CASSAAVGTNEQFF
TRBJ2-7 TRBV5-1 CASSLQGNEQYF